These T cell receptor beta chains were read from a single sample in a study of blood T cell repertoires in COVID-19. Method: immunoSEQ multiplex PCR; TCRdb's copy keeps in-frame clones and lacks some. The data show roughly 290,000 clones, around 90% seen once. The sample taken for sequencing was PBMCs or T cells enriched from blood (not recorded which). The receptors were gathered from a woman aged 18-29 years with acute COVID-19. The CDR3 runs from the conserved cysteine through the conserved F or W. A D gene is named only where the DNA matches it firmly. Not all rows give a size; the values are once, few, many and, for expanded clones, a class.

D gene	V gene	clone size	J gene	CDR3 protein	CDR3 DNA
NA	TRBV7-8	NA	TRBJ1-4	CASSFYRREFATNEKLFF	TGTGCCAGCAGCTTTTACCGGAGGGAGTTCGCAACTAATGAAAAACTGTTTTTT
TRBD1	TRBV18	NA	TRBJ1-1	CASSPGQGATEAFF	TGTGCCAGCTCACCCGGACAGGGGGCCACTGAAGCTTTCTTT
TRBD1	TRBV5-1	NA	TRBJ2-5	CASSLAGTGGKETQYF	TGCGCCAGCAGCTTGGCCGGGACAGGGGGAAAAGAGACCCAGTACTTC
TRBD2	TRBV7-9	once	TRBJ2-5	CASSLGKAGRETQYF	TGTGCCAGCAGCTTAGGGAAAGCGGGAAGGGAGACCCAGTACTTC
NA	TRBV5-4	NA	TRBJ1-6	CASSFRDTNSPLHF	TGTGCCAGCAGCTTCCGGGACACAAATTCACCCCTCCACTTT
NA	TRBV20-1	NA	TRBJ2-1	CSVPYNEQFF	TGCAGTGTCCCGTACAATGAGCAGTTCTTC
NA	TRBV28	NA	TRBJ2-7	CASSLLAYEQYF	TGTGCCAGCAGTTTACTAGCCTACGAGCAGTACTTC
NA	TRBV11-1	NA	TRBJ2-7	CASSFSIGAPEQYF	TGTGCCAGCAGCTTTTCAATTGGGGCTCCCGAGCAGTACTTC
TRBD2	TRBV7-9	NA	TRBJ2-7	CASSFNRGLAGELDYEQYF	TGTGCCAGCAGCTTTAACAGAGGACTAGCGGGAGAGCTCGACTACGAGCAGTACTTC
TRBD1	TRBV29-1	few	TRBJ1-1	CSGGNTEAFF	TGCTCAGGGGGGAACACTGAAGCTTTCTTT
NA	TRBV10-3	NA	TRBJ2-2	CAISELPGTTGELFF	TGTGCCATCAGTGAATTGCCAGGGACAACCGGGGAGCTGTTTTTT
TRBD1	TRBV5-1	NA	TRBJ1-4	CASSNTGGTNEKLFF	TGCGCCAGCAGCAATACAGGGGGAACTAATGAAAAACTGTTTTTT
NA	TRBV6-1	NA	TRBJ2-5	CASSEAPEGVQETQYF	TGTGCCAGCAGTGAAGCGCCAGAGGGGGTGCAAGAGACCCAGTACTTC
NA	TRBV11-3	NA	TRBJ2-2	CASSLGEGQNRGAVF	TGTGCCAGCAGCTTAGGAGAGGGACAAAACCGGGGAGCTGTTTTT
NA	TRBV20-1	NA	TRBJ2-7	CSAQDFYEQYF	TGCAGTGCTCAGGACTTCTACGAGCAGTACTTC
NA	TRBV7-2	NA	TRBJ2-7	CASSLGHSSYEQYF	TGTGCCAGCAGCTTAGGACACAGCTCCTACGAGCAGTACTTC